This TCR beta chain was recorded in a study of immune heterogeneity within non-small cell lung tumors. Study overall: A handful of squamous cell carcinomas, around ten non-squamous carcinomas and 1 not otherwise specified made up the tumors. The study, taken as a whole, reports: Local tumor mutational burden, with an R of about 0.33, correlated moderately but significantly with local T-cell clonality. The study found identical dominant CDR3 beta clonotypes recurring across tumor sites within a patient, alongside site-unique high-frequency clones.

Multiplex PCR relied on 32 V and 13 J primers to amplify TCR beta CDR3. TCRdb fed the multiplex PCR reads into MiXCR, producing one record per CDR3 protein. The sample lists over 4,500 distinct CDR3 sequences; 22% were seen once. By frequency in the sample, this clonotype is medium-sized (0.01 to 0.1%). Antigen: not known. Template input was genomic DNA from bulk tumor (about 640 ng per sample). Several biopsies per primary tumor, spaced far apart, were taken during surgery. The study enrolled patients with untreated, newly diagnosed non-small cell lung cancer who underwent curative surgery. All donors had received a new diagnosis of non-small cell lung cancer and were undergoing surgery with curative intent. Germline CDR1 is KGHSH and CDR2 is LQKENI. V lost 3 bases, J lost 8 bases, and 14 bases lay in between. CDR3 length: 14 residues.

V is TRBV18 and J is TRBJ2-1; D uncertain. The sequenced sample consisted of lung tumor tissue. This clonotype originated in a man in his sixties with non-small cell lung cancer. The CDR3 DNA reads TGTGCCAGCTCACCCCCTACCGGATCGCATGAGCAGTTCTTC. Its protein is CASSPPTGSHEQFF.